This TCR beta chain was found in a study of blood T cells in healthy people across ages. The CDR3 has 17 residues. Germline V CDR1 and CDR2: DFQATT, SNEGSKA (reference sequence). V dropped 4 bases and J dropped 0; count of bases not matched to a gene: 9. Remarks on this clonotype: Its antigen is unidentified.

Primed by a sample-barcoded 5' primer and a J-beta primer mix, a second PCR proceeded for 7 to 11 cycles. Every cDNA molecule carried a tag from a template-switch adaptor bearing 12 random nucleotides. TCRdb processed the 5' RACE reads anew with MiXCR; each CDR3 protein has one entry. Of about 630,000 distinct CDR3 sequences in the sample, roughly 21% were seen once. Whole-study findings and limits: Possibly, changes in expanded clonotypes were confounded because donor CMV status was unknown.

No fewer than 6 million PBMCs went into each sample. This chain connects TRBV20-1 to TRBJ2-3, with 11 positions matching TRBD2. The sequencing input was blood. This TCR was sampled from a man aged 65-85 years in good health. This CDR3 is CSAKIAGGYSSTDTQYF. CDR3 nucleotide sequence: TGCAGTGCTAAAATAGCGGGAGGGTATTCTAGCACAGATACGCAGTATTTT.